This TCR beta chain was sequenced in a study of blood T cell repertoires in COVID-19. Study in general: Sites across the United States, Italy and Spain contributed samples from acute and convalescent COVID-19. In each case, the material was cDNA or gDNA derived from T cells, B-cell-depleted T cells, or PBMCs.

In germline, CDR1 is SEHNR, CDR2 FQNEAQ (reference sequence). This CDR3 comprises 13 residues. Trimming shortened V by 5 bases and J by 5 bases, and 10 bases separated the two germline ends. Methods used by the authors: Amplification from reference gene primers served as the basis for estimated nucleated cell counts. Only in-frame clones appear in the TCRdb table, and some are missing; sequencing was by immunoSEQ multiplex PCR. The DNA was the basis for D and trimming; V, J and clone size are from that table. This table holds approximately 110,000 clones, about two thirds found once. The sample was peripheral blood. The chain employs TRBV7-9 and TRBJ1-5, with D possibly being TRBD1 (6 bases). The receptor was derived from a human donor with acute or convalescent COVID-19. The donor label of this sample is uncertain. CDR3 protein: CASSTTGDQPQHF. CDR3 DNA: TGTGCCAGCAGCACGACAGGTGATCAGCCCCAGCATTTT.